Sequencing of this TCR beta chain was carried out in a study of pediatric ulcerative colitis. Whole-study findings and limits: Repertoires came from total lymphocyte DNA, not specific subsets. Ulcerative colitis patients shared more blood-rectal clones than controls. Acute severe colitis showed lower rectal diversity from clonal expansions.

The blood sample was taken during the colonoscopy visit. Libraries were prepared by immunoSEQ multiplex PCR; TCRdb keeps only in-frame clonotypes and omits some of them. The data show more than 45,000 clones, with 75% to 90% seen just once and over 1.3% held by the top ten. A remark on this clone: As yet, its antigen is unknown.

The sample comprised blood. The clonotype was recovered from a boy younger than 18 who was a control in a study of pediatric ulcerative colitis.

The chain's CDR3 is CASSSQGQGTDEQYF. The CDR3 DNA reads TGCGCCAGCAGCTCACAGGGACAGGGGACGGACGAGCAGTACTTC. This chain uses TRBV5-1 with TRBJ2-7; 10 nucleotides align to TRBD1. The CDR3 is 15 residues long. Germline V gives CDR1 SGHRS, CDR2 YFSETQ. After removal of 3 bases from V and 5 bases from J, the junction contained 8 bases not matched to a gene.